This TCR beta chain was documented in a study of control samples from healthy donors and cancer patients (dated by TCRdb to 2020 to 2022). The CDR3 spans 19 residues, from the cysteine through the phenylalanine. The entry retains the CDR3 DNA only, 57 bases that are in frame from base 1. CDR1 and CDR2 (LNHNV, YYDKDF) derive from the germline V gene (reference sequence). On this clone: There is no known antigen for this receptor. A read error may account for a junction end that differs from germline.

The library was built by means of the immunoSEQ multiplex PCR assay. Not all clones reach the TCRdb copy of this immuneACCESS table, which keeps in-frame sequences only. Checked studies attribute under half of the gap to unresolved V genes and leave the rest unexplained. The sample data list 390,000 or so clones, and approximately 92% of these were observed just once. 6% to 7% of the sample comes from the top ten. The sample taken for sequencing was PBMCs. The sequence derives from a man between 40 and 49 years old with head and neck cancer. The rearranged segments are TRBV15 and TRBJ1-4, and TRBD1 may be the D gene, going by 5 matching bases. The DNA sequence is TGTGCCACCGGCAGAGACCGAAGCCTCCCGACAGAACCTAATGAAAAACTGTTTTTT. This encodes CATGRDRSLPTEPNEKLFF.